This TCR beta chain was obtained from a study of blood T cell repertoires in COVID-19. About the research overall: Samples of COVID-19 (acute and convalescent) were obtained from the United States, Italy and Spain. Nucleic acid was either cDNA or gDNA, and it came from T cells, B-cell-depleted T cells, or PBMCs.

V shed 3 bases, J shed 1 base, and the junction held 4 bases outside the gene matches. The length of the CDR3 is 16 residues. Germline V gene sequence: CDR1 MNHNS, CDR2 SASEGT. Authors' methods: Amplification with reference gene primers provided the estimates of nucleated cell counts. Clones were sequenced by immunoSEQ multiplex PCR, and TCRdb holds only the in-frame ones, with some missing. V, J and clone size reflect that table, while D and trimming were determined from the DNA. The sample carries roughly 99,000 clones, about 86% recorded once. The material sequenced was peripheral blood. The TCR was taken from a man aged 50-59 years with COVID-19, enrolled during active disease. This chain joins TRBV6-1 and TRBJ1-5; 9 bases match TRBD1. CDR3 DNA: TGTGCCAGCAGTGATGGGACAGGGATCAGCAATCAGCCCCAGCATTTT. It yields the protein CASSDGTGISNQPQHF.